The clone carrying this TCR beta chain was recorded once. No antigen is known for it. V was trimmed by 4 bases and J by 0 bases, leaving 10 bases between them. The CDR3 sequence is 14 residues long. Germline CDR1 DFQATT, CDR2 SNEGSKA (reference sequence). Prepared libraries of TCR beta cDNA carried unique molecular identifiers. TCRdb itself ran the PCR reads through MiXCR, one entry per CDR3 protein. The sample lists under 900,000 distinct CDR3 sequences, about 57% occurring once. These data belong to a study of post-analysis software for immune sequencing data. General study points: Included in a set of five TRBV segments more frequent in patients than controls were TRBV5-6, TRBV5-1 and TRBV20-1.

The source material was blood. This TCR derives from a girl aged 10 to 17 with multiple sclerosis. The chain links TRBV20-1 to TRBJ1-5, with D maybe TRBD1 (6 bases). The CDR3 is CSATRGHSNQPQHF. CDR3 in DNA: TGCAGTGCTACCCGGGGGCATAGCAATCAGCCCCAGCATTTT.